The text below deals with one T cell receptor (beta chain). The antigen is undetermined. This specimen belongs to a study of cytomegalovirus exposure and HLA in healthy donors. Regarding the study as a whole: In a later analysis, HLA-C alleles had the fewest associated TCRs, DRB1 alleles the most. The likely origin of a cluster of highly shared sequence variants was a sequencing artifact.

Researchers ran the PCR with 60 Vbeta and 13 Jbeta primers. The method was immunoSEQ multiplex PCR; TCRdb's version includes in-frame clones alone and lacks a portion of them. The sample consists of roughly 150,000 clones, approximately 77% of them appearing once. The sample comprised PBMCs. This TCR was sampled from a man aged 25-45 years in good health and CMV-seronegative.

As DNA, the CDR3 is TGTGCCAGCAGGACGGTGGGACAGGGTGCCTACGAGCAGTACTTC. This translates into CASRTVGQGAYEQYF. The chain employs TRBV6-5 and TRBJ2-7, with 9 bases matching TRBD1. CDR3 length: 15 amino acids. Germline lookup yields CDR1 MNHEY and CDR2 SVGAGI. The V and J ends lost 6 bases and 2 bases, in that order; junction bases with no gene match: 8.